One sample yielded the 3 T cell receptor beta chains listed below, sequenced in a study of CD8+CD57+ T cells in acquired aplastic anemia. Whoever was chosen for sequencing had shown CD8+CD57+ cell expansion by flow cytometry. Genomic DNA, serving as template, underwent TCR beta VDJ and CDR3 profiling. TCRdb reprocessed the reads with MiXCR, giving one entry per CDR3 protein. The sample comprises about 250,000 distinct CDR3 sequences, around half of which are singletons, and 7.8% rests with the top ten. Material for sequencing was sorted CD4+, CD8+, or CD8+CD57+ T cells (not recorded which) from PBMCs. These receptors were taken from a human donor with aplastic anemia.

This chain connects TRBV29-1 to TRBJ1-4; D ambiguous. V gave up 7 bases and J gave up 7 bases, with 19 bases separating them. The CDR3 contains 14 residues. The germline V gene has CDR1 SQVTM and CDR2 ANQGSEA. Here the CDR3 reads CSDLRWREGEKLFF. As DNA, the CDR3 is TGCAGCGACCTGCGTTGGCGGGAGGGTGAAAAACTGTTTTTT.

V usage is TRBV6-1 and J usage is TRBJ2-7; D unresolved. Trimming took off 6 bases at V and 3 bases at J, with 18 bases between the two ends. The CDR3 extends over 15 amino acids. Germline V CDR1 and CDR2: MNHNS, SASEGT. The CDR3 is CASSRLSVQYYEQYF. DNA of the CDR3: TGTGCCAGCAGCCGTCTTTCCGTCCAGTACTACGAGCAGTACTTC.

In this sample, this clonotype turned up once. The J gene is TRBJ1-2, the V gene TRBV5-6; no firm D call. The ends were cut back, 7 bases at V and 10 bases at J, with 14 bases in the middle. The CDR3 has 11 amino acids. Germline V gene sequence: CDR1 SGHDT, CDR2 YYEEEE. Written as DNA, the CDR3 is TGTGCCAGCTTAAGACATGATGACTACACCTTC. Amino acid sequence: CASLRHDDYTF.